This TCR beta chain was identified in a study of Ad26.COV2.S vaccination and SARS-CoV-2 variants. Study details: Donor participated within the Ad26.COV2.S arm of the COV1001 trial.

V was trimmed by 2 bases and J by 6 bases, leaving 12 bases between them. The CDR3 is made up of 13 amino acids. Looked up from germline, CDR1 is SGHNT and CDR2 is YYREEE (reference sequence). Sample treatment: around 19 received Ad26.COV2.S at low or high dose, single or two shots; about 5 received placebo; per-sample allocation not given. Each sample was drawn 63 days after the first injection (of vaccine or placebo). Generated by immunoSEQ multiplex PCR, the TCRdb table keeps only in-frame clones and is missing some. Here the sample spans roughly 700,000 clones, approximately 88% being singletons.

This specimen was peripheral blood, taken in a trial of Ad26.COV2.S vaccine versus placebo. The receptor was isolated from a person between 18 and 65 years old who received the Ad26.COV2.S COVID-19 vaccine or a placebo. J is TRBJ2-7 and V is TRBV5-4; weak D call: TRBD1 (5 bases). The CDR3 bases are TGTGCCAGCAGCTTTCTTGGGGCAGGCGAGCAGTACTTC. Translation gives CASSFLGAGEQYF.